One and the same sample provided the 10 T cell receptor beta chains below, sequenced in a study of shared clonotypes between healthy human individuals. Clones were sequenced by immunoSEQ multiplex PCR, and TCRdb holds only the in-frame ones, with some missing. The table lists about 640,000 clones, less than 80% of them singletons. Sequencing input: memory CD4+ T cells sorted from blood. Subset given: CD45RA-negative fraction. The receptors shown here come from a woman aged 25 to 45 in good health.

The CDR3 sequence is CASSRREQFF. CDR3 DNA sequence: TGTGCCAGCAGTAGGAGGGAGCAGTTCTTC. The genes are TRBV28 and TRBJ2-1; a possible D gene is TRBD2 (5 bases). The CDR3 extends over 10 amino acids. Germline V gene sequence: CDR1 MDHEN, CDR2 SYDVKM. V dropped 5 bases and J dropped 10 bases, with 6 bases sitting between them.

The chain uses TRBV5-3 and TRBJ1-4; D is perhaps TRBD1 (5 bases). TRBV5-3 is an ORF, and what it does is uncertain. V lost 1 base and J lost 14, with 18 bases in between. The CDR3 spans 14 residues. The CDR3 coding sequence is TGTGCCAGAAGCTTGCCAGGGCGCCTTATCGGGCTGTTTTTT. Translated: CARSLPGRLIGLFF.

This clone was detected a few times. The CDR3 is CASSRGLATGELFF. The CDR3 coding sequence is TGTGCCAGCAGCCGGGGACTTGCCACCGGGGAGCTGTTTTTT. V usage is TRBV27 and J usage is TRBJ2-2; D is perhaps TRBD2 (6 bases). V lost 6 bases and J 4 bases, leaving 12 bases between the germline ends. The CDR3 has 14 residues. CDR1 and CDR2 (germline): MNHEY, SMNVEV (reference sequence).

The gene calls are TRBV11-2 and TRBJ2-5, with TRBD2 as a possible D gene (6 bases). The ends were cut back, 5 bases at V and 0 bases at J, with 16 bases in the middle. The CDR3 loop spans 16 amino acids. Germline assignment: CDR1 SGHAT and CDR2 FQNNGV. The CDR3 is CASSPGGLSYQETQYF. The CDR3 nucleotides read TGTGCCAGCAGCCCAGGAGGGCTTTCGTACCAAGAGACCCAGTACTTC.

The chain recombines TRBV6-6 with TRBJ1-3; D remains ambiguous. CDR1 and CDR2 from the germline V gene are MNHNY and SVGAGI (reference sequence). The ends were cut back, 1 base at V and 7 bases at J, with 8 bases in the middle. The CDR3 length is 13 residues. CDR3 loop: CASSYYLKNTIYF. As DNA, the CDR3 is TGTGCCAGCAGTTACTACCTGAAGAACACCATATATTTT.

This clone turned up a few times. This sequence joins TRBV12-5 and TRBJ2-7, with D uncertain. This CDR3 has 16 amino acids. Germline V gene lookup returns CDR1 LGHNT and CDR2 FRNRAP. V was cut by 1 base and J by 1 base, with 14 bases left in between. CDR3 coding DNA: TGTGCTAGTGGTTTGGCCCCGGTAAGCGAGTCCTACGAGCAGTACTTC. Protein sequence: CASGLAPVSESYEQYF. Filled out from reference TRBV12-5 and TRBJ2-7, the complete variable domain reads DARVTQTPRHKVTEMGQEVTMRCQPILGHNTVFWYRQTMMQGLELLAYFRNRAPLDDSGMPKDRFSAEMPDATLATLKIQPSEPRDSAVYFCASGLAPVSESYEQYFGPGTRLTVT.

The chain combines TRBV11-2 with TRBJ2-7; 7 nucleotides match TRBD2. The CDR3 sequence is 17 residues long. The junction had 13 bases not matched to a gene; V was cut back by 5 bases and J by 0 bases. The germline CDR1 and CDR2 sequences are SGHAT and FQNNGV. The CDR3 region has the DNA TGTGCCAGCAGCCAAGATCTGGGGACTACTTTCTCCTACGAGCAGTACTTC. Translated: CASSQDLGTTFSYEQYF.

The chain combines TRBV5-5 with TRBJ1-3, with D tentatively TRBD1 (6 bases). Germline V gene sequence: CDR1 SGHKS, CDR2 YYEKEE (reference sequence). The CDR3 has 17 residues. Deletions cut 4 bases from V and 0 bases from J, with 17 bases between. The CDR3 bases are TGTGCCAGCAGCCAGGGGACTGACAGGCCCTCTGGAAACACCATATATTTT. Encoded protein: CASSQGTDRPSGNTIYF.

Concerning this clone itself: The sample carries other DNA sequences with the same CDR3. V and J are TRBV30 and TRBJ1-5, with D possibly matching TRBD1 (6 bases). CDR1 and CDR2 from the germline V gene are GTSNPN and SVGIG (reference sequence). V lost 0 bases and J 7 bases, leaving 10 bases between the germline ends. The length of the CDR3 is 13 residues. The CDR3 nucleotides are TGTGCCTGGAGTGTCGCAGGGGAACAGCCCCAGCATTTT. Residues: CAWSVAGEQPQHF.

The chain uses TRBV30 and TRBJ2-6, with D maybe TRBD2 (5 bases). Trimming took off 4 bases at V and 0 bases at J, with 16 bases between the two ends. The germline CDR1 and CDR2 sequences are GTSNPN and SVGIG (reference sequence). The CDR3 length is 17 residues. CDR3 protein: CAWITVPLASGANVLTF. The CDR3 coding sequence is TGTGCCTGGATTACGGTCCCCCTAGCCTCTGGGGCCAACGTCCTGACTTTC.